A single T cell receptor (beta chain) is shown here with its context. Its specificity is not known. V dropped 2 bases and J dropped 2 bases, with 15 bases sitting between them. The CDR3 loop spans 16 amino acids. Germline CDR1 and CDR2: SGHTS and YDEGEE. Sequencing used immunoSEQ multiplex PCR; TCRdb keeps in-frame clones, though not all of them. Of 130,000 or so clones in the sample, around 90% are singletons; the top ten hold approximately 2.1%. This sample is drawn from a study of cytomegalovirus exposure and HLA in healthy donors. Separation from the roughly 600-subject first cohort characterized the approximately 120-subject validation cohort, to which the donors belonged. Notes on the study in general: That first-cohort TCR clusters tended to co-occur in the roughly 120 validation repertoires was found in a later analysis. Cytomegalovirus-associated TCR beta chains were listed, numbering 150 to 200. In vitro data verified a few CMV-associated chains as specific for CMV antigens.

The sequencing input was PBMCs. The chain carries TRBV5-8 and TRBJ2-3, with a weak D call TRBD1 (6 bases). The receptor was isolated from a woman in her late teens or twenties in good health and CMV-seronegative. CDR3 DNA: TGTGCCAGCAGCTTTATCACAGGGACCCTCACAGATACGCAGTATTTT. Its translation is CASSFITGTLTDTQYF.